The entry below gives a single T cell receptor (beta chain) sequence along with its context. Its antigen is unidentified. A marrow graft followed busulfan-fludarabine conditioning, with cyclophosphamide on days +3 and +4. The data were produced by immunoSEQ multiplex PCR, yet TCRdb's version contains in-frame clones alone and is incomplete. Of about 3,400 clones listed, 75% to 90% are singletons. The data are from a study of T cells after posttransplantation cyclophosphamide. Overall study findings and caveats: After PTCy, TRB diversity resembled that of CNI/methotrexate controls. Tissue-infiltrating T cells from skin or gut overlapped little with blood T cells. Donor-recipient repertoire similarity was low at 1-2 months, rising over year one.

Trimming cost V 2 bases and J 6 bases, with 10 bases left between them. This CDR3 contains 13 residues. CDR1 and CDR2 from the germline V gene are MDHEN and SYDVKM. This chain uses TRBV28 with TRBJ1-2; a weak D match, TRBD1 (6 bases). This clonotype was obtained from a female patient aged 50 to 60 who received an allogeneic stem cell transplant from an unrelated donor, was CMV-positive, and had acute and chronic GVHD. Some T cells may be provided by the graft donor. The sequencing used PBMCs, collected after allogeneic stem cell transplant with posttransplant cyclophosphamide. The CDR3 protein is CASSLTQGNGYTF. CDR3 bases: TGTGCCAGCAGTTTAACTCAGGGGAATGGCTACACCTTC.